A selection of T cell receptor beta chains follows, all from one sample in a study of PD-1 blockade in classical Hodgkin lymphoma. TCRdb keeps only in-frame clones here, not all; method: immunoSEQ multiplex PCR. The data hold 25,000 to 35,000 clones, with more than 80% observed a single time. Sequenced here: CD4+ T cells from blood, sampled before the fourth cycle of nivolumab. The receptors shown here come from a human donor with classical Hodgkin lymphoma. Both conserved end residues are part of each CDR3. A D gene is named only where the DNA matches it firmly. Clone size, where shown, is once, few, many, or a class for clones that have expanded.

v_call: TRBV27; d_call: -; cdr3_length: 17; j_call: TRBJ1-4; clone_size: once; cdr3_aa: CASSLYYTPRADEKLFF; cdr3_nt: TGTGCCAGCAGTTTATATTACACTCCTCGGGCCGACGAAAAACTGTTTTTT
v_call: TRBV7-9; d_call: TRBD2; cdr3_length: 15; j_call: TRBJ2-2; clone_size: once; cdr3_aa: CASKLAGANTGELFF; cdr3_nt: TGTGCCAGCAAACTAGCGGGGGCGAACACCGGGGAGCTGTTTTTT
v_call: TRBV5-1; d_call: -; cdr3_length: 14; j_call: TRBJ2-7; clone_size: -; cdr3_aa: CASSWTGLTYEQYF; cdr3_nt: TGCGCCAGCAGTTGGACGGGACTCACCTACGAGCAGTACTTC
v_call: TRBV27; d_call: -; cdr3_length: 17; j_call: TRBJ2-2; clone_size: -; cdr3_aa: CASSLYVRLGRAGELFF; cdr3_nt: TGTGCCAGCAGTTTATACGTTCGTTTAGGGAGAGCCGGGGAGCTGTTTTTT
v_call: TRBV6-1; d_call: -; cdr3_length: 12; j_call: TRBJ1-5; clone_size: once; cdr3_aa: CASTELGQPQHF; cdr3_nt: TGTGCCAGCACCGAACTGGGTCAGCCCCAGCATTTT
v_call: TRBV9; d_call: -; cdr3_length: 13; j_call: TRBJ1-3; clone_size: -; cdr3_aa: CASSTGPGNTIYF; cdr3_nt: TGTGCCAGCAGCACCGGACCTGGAAACACCATATATTTT
v_call: TRBV5-1; d_call: -; cdr3_length: 16; j_call: TRBJ2-2; clone_size: -; cdr3_aa: CASSIVGGAPTGELFF; cdr3_nt: TGCGCCAGCAGCATTGTTGGTGGGGCCCCTACCGGGGAGCTGTTTTTT
v_call: TRBV27; d_call: TRBD2; cdr3_length: 14; j_call: TRBJ2-1; clone_size: -; cdr3_aa: CASNLAGAGNEQFF; cdr3_nt: TGTGCCAGCAACTTAGCGGGGGCCGGGAATGAGCAGTTCTTC
v_call: TRBV5-1; d_call: TRBD2; cdr3_length: 19; j_call: TRBJ2-1; clone_size: once; cdr3_aa: CASSLGLLAGGPTSNEQFF; cdr3_nt: TGCGCCAGCAGCTTGGGCCTACTAGCGGGGGGGCCAACGTCCAATGAGCAGTTCTTC
v_call: TRBV18; d_call: -; cdr3_length: 13; j_call: TRBJ2-7; clone_size: -; cdr3_aa: CASSPNLLYEQYF; cdr3_nt: TGTGCCAGCTCACCCAACCTTCTCTACGAGCAGTACTTC
v_call: TRBV7-3; d_call: -; cdr3_length: 18; j_call: TRBJ2-1; clone_size: once; cdr3_aa: CASSRRMRQTGLYNEQFF; cdr3_nt: TGTGCCAGCAGCCGACGAATGAGGCAGACTGGCTTATACAATGAGCAGTTCTTC
v_call: TRBV27; d_call: -; cdr3_length: 14; j_call: TRBJ1-5; clone_size: -; cdr3_aa: CASSLGVRNQPQHF; cdr3_nt: TGTGCCAGCAGCCTCGGGGTGCGCAATCAGCCCCAGCATTTT
v_call: TRBV6-1; d_call: -; cdr3_length: 15; j_call: TRBJ1-4; clone_size: -; cdr3_aa: CASRERYDGLEKLFF; cdr3_nt: TGTGCCAGCCGGGAAAGGTACGACGGTCTGGAAAAACTGTTTTTT
v_call: TRBV2; d_call: -; cdr3_length: 15; j_call: TRBJ2-2; clone_size: -; cdr3_aa: CASSAGARSTGELFF; cdr3_nt: TGTGCCAGCAGTGCCGGGGCCAGGAGCACCGGGGAGCTGTTTTTT
v_call: TRBV5-1; d_call: -; cdr3_length: 13; j_call: TRBJ2-7; clone_size: -; cdr3_aa: CASSLGAGVEQYF; cdr3_nt: TGCGCCAGCAGCTTGGGGGCAGGGGTCGAGCAGTACTTC
v_call: TRBV7-8; d_call: -; cdr3_length: 13; j_call: TRBJ2-7; clone_size: -; cdr3_aa: CASSLAPSTGWYF; cdr3_nt: TGTGCCAGCAGCTTAGCCCCGTCCACGGGGTGGTACTTC
v_call: TRBV5-1; d_call: -; cdr3_length: 17; j_call: TRBJ2-2; clone_size: -; cdr3_aa: CASSLDPFLANTGELFF; cdr3_nt: TGCGCCAGCAGCTTGGATCCCTTCCTAGCGAACACCGGGGAGCTGTTTTTT
v_call: TRBV6-5; d_call: -; cdr3_length: 15; j_call: TRBJ2-3; clone_size: -; cdr3_aa: CASSPGQDYRDTQYF; cdr3_nt: TGTGCCAGCAGCCCCGGACAGGACTATAGGGATACGCAGTATTTT
v_call: TRBV6-5; d_call: TRBD1; cdr3_length: 15; j_call: TRBJ2-1; clone_size: once; cdr3_aa: CASRLTGTGMNEQFF; cdr3_nt: TGTGCCAGCAGATTAACCGGGACAGGGATGAATGAGCAGTTCTTC
v_call: TRBV5-1; d_call: TRBD2; cdr3_length: 16; j_call: TRBJ2-5; clone_size: -; cdr3_aa: CASSRGVGAVQETQYF; cdr3_nt: TGCGCCAGCAGCCGGGGGGTAGGGGCGGTCCAAGAGACCCAGTACTTC
v_call: TRBV5-1; d_call: TRBD2; cdr3_length: 16; j_call: TRBJ2-3; clone_size: -; cdr3_aa: CASSSRLAGGTDTQYF; cdr3_nt: TGCGCCAGCAGCTCCCGACTAGCGGGGGGCACAGATACGCAGTATTTT
v_call: TRBV14; d_call: -; cdr3_length: 15; j_call: TRBJ2-7; clone_size: once; cdr3_aa: CASSQVVGGGAEQYF; cdr3_nt: TGTGCCAGCAGCCAAGTGGTAGGGGGGGGCGCCGAGCAGTACTTC
v_call: TRBV27; d_call: -; cdr3_length: 13; j_call: TRBJ1-6; clone_size: few; cdr3_aa: CASSFGGNSPLHF; cdr3_nt: TGTGCCAGCAGTTTTGGGGGGAACTCACCCCTCCACTTT
v_call: TRBV5-1; d_call: TRBD2; cdr3_length: 15; j_call: TRBJ2-1; clone_size: -; cdr3_aa: CASSLELADNNEQFF; cdr3_nt: TGCGCCAGCAGCTTGGAACTAGCGGATAACAATGAGCAGTTCTTC
v_call: TRBV18; d_call: -; cdr3_length: 13; j_call: TRBJ2-7; clone_size: few; cdr3_aa: CASSPMGPYEQYF; cdr3_nt: TGTGCCAGCTCACCTATGGGACCGTACGAGCAGTACTTC
v_call: TRBV28; d_call: -; cdr3_length: 11; j_call: TRBJ2-3; clone_size: -; cdr3_aa: CASPCTDTQYF; cdr3_nt: TGTGCCAGCCCTTGCACAGATACGCAGTATTTT
v_call: TRBV4-2; d_call: TRBD1; cdr3_length: 17; j_call: TRBJ2-1; clone_size: -; cdr3_aa: CASSQWDSPGVYNEQFF; cdr3_nt: TGTGCCAGCAGCCAGTGGGACAGCCCCGGAGTTTACAATGAGCAGTTCTTC
v_call: TRBV5-1; d_call: -; cdr3_length: 14; j_call: TRBJ2-3; clone_size: -; cdr3_aa: CASNRAGGTDTQYF; cdr3_nt: TGCGCCAGCAACCGGGCCGGGGGCACAGATACGCAGTATTTT
v_call: TRBV5-4; d_call: -; cdr3_length: 16; j_call: TRBJ1-2; clone_size: few; cdr3_aa: CASRSPTQTAGYGYTF; cdr3_nt: TGTGCCAGCAGATCCCCTACACAGACAGCAGGATATGGCTACACCTTC
v_call: TRBV5-1; d_call: -; cdr3_length: 14; j_call: TRBJ2-3; clone_size: -; cdr3_aa: CASSLSTSTDTQYF; cdr3_nt: TGCGCCAGCAGCTTGTCTACCAGCACAGATACGCAGTATTTT
v_call: TRBV7-2; d_call: TRBD1; cdr3_length: 15; j_call: TRBJ1-4; clone_size: -; cdr3_aa: CASSLRGTTNEKLFF; cdr3_nt: TGTGCCAGCAGCCTCAGGGGGACAACTAATGAAAAACTGTTTTTT
v_call: TRBV6-5; d_call: -; cdr3_length: 15; j_call: TRBJ1-1; clone_size: -; cdr3_aa: CASSYSLALNTEAFF; cdr3_nt: TGTGCCAGCAGTTACTCTCTCGCCCTGAACACTGAAGCTTTCTTT
v_call: TRBV5-1; d_call: -; cdr3_length: 12; j_call: TRBJ1-1; clone_size: -; cdr3_aa: CASSPGNTEAFF; cdr3_nt: TGCGCCAGCAGCCCGGGGAACACTGAAGCTTTCTTT
v_call: TRBV9; d_call: -; cdr3_length: 15; j_call: TRBJ2-1; clone_size: -; cdr3_aa: CASKPGLGRYNEQFF; cdr3_nt: TGTGCCAGCAAACCGGGACTGGGGAGGTACAATGAGCAGTTCTTC
v_call: TRBV30; d_call: -; cdr3_length: 10; j_call: TRBJ2-7; clone_size: -; cdr3_aa: CAWGSYEQYF; cdr3_nt: TGTGCCTGGGGGTCCTACGAGCAGTACTTC
v_call: TRBV5-1; d_call: -; cdr3_length: 14; j_call: TRBJ2-3; clone_size: -; cdr3_aa: CASSQNTGQDTQYF; cdr3_nt: TGCGCCAGCAGCCAAAATACAGGGCAAGATACGCAGTATTTT
v_call: TRBV6-1; d_call: -; cdr3_length: 16; j_call: TRBJ1-5; clone_size: -; cdr3_aa: CASSEFDSYSNQPQHF; cdr3_nt: TGTGCCAGCAGTGAATTCGACAGCTATAGCAATCAGCCCCAGCATTTT